This T cell receptor beta chain was found in a study of blood T cell repertoires in COVID-19. Study in general: In each case, the material was cDNA or gDNA derived from T cells, B-cell-depleted T cells, or PBMCs.

Under the authors' procedure: Amplification with reference gene primers provided the estimates of nucleated cell counts. Repertoires were generated with immunoSEQ multiplex PCR, while TCRdb's copy carries only in-frame clones and drops some. The D gene and trimming were derived from the DNA, and the V and J assignments and clone size from that table. Of about 250,000 clones listed, more than 70% are singletons. The CDR3 loop spans 16 amino acids. V was pared by 5 bases and J by 4 bases, with 9 bases of the junction left unmatched. Germline V gives CDR1 SEHNR, CDR2 FQNEAQ (reference sequence). V usage is TRBV7-9 and J usage is TRBJ1-4, with 8 bases fitting TRBD1. Sequencing was done on a sample of peripheral blood. The sequence came from a man older than 75 with acute or convalescent COVID-19. CDR3 nucleotides: TGTGCCAGCAGCCCCGGCCGGGACAGGTATAATGAAAAACTGTTTTTT. Translation gives CASSPGRDRYNEKLFF.